At least ten counts were recorded for the clone carrying this TCR beta chain. Germline V gene sequence: CDR1 MNHNS, CDR2 SASEGT. The V end lost 6 bases, the J end lost 9 bases, and 21 bases lay between the germline ends. This CDR3 spans 15 amino acids. Building of the TCR beta libraries involved iRepertoire HTBI primers and Arm-PCR of CDR3 regions. TCRdb processed the multiplex PCR reads anew with MiXCR; each CDR3 protein has one entry. This sample has fewer than 400,000 distinct CDR3 sequences, with about 18% found just once. The record originates from a study of regulatory T cells in long-lasting Graves disease. As to time point: newly diagnosed GD, antithyroid drugs for less than 3 months. PBMCs were the source of the RNA used for TCR sequencing.

The sequencing used peripheral blood mononuclear cells (PBMCs), collected at new diagnosis, from a patient treated with antithyroid drugs. The TCR was taken from a female donor with Graves disease. The genes are TRBV6-1 and TRBJ2-1, with D perhaps TRBD1 or TRBD2 (6 bases each). The CDR3 nucleotides are TGTGCCAGCAGGCGTGGGAGGAGGGGGTTGGGTGAGCAGTTCTTC. Its translation: CASRRGRRGLGEQFF.